A single sample is the source of the 10 T cell receptor beta chains below, sequenced in a study of sequential checkpoint blockade in melanoma. Treatment defined: randomized to nivolumab then ipilimumab (arm A) or the reverse (arm B). The method was immunoSEQ multiplex PCR; TCRdb's version includes in-frame clones alone and lacks a portion of them. The table has around 4,300 clones, about 20% seen once. Source: tumor tissue (inferred from file names), taken from a patient given nivolumab and ipilimumab in sequence. The receptors were gathered from a human donor with melanoma.

This clone appeared a few times. V usage is TRBV6-8 and J usage is TRBJ2-2; 7 bases are a match to TRBD2. CDR1 and CDR2 (germline): MNHGY, SAAAGT. There are 13 residues in the CDR3. V trimming: 7 bases; J trimming: 5 bases; junction bases outside the gene matches: 4. CDR3 coding DNA: TGTGCCAGCATGGCGGGGGTAACCGGGGAGCTGTTTTTT. It yields the protein CASMAGVTGELFF.

A few counts support this clone. The CDR3 sequence is CASSVGGAESTDTQYF. The CDR3, as DNA: TGTGCCAGCAGCGTAGGCGGAGCGGAGAGCACAGATACGCAGTATTTT. This chain joins TRBV9 and TRBJ2-3; D is perhaps TRBD2 (5 bases). The CDR3 spans 16 residues. Germline V lookup: CDR1 SGDLS, CDR2 YYNGEE. V lost 0 bases and J 0 bases, leaving 11 bases between the germline ends.

This clone is deemed large (0.1 to 1%). The rearrangement links TRBV11-3 to TRBJ1-1; D unresolved. V lost 5 bases, J lost 2 bases, and 18 bases lay in between. CDR3 length: 16 residues. CDR1 SGHNT and CDR2 YENEEA come from the germline V gene. CDR3 sequence: CASSHTYGERNTEAFF. The CDR3 nucleotides read TGTGCCAGCAGCCATACTTATGGGGAGCGCAACACTGAAGCTTTCTTT.

This clone was found a few times. The chain links TRBV15 to TRBJ1-1, with 10 bases fitting TRBD1. CDR3 size: 15 residues. Germline CDR1 LNHNV, CDR2 YYDKDF (reference sequence). Unmatched junction bases numbered 7, after V lost 5 bases and J lost 4 bases. CDR3 in DNA: TGTGCCACCAGCGCCGGGACAGGGGAGGGCACTGAAGCTTTCTTT. Protein: CATSAGTGEGTEAFF.

This clone was counted only a few times. The chain carries TRBV9 and TRBJ2-1; D tentatively reads TRBD1 or TRBD2 (5 bases each). V was clipped by 1 base and J by 4 bases, with 18 bases between them. Germline V gives CDR1 SGDLS, CDR2 YYNGEE. The length of the CDR3 is 17 residues. DNA of the CDR3: TGTGCCAGCAGCGTAAACAGAGGGGCTCCGCTTTACAATGAGCAGTTCTTC. Protein sequence: CASSVNRGAPLYNEQFF.

This clone was found a few times. The gene calls are TRBV6-8 and TRBJ2-6, with 11 nucleotides matching TRBD2. In germline, CDR1 is MNHGY, CDR2 SAAAGT. This CDR3 has 17 residues. V trimming: 5 bases; J trimming: 1 base; junction bases outside the gene matches: 4. In nucleotides, the CDR3 is TGTGCCAGCAGTGACCTAGCGGGGGGTTCTGGGGCCAACGTCCTGACTTTC. The encoded protein is CASSDLAGGSGANVLTF.

This clone rates as large. The rearrangement joins TRBV11-3 to TRBJ2-1; D is undetermined. Germline CDR1 and CDR2: SGHNT and YENEEA. Trimming removed 7 bases from V and 0 bases from J, with 19 bases in between. The CDR3 has 17 amino acids. The CDR3 bases are TGTGCCAGCACCCTTGAACTGAGGCAGTCCTCCTACAATGAGCAGTTCTTC. Translating it yields CASTLELRQSSYNEQFF.

This clone was seen more than once but under ten times. V usage is TRBV28 and J usage is TRBJ2-5; TRBD1 agrees at 7 bases. Germline V CDR1 and CDR2: MDHEN, SYDVKM. The CDR3 length is 15 residues. Trimming removed 5 bases from V and 10 bases from J; junction bases left unmatched: 16. The chain's CDR3 is CASSPRQGSKRDQYF. CDR3 DNA sequence: TGTGCCAGCAGTCCCAGACAGGGTTCAAAGAGGGACCAGTACTTC.

This clone is deemed medium-sized. V usage is TRBV6-8 and J usage is TRBJ2-1; maybe TRBD1 (5 bases). CDR1 is MNHGY and CDR2 is SAAAGT in the germline V gene. This CDR3 comprises 14 residues. The germline V and J ends were trimmed by 1 base and 9 bases, with 13 bases remaining between them. The CDR3 sequence is CASSYLGQGGEQFF. CDR3 nucleotides: TGTGCCAGCAGTTACTTAGGTCAGGGCGGTGAGCAGTTCTTC.

V and J are TRBV5-1 and TRBJ2-7, with D perhaps TRBD1 (6 bases). Trimming took off 1 base at V and 1 base at J, with 12 bases between the two ends. There are 15 residues in the CDR3. Germline CDR1 reads SGHRS; CDR2 reads YFSETQ. The CDR3 sequence: CASSLIGQGSYEQYF. The CDR3, as DNA: TGCGCCAGCAGCTTGATAGGGCAGGGGTCCTACGAGCAGTACTTC.